These 5 T cell receptor beta chains were all obtained from the same sample, sequenced in a study of patients and donors after allogeneic stem cell transplantation. A single record per CDR3 protein comes from TCRdb applying MiXCR to the RT-PCR reads. The sample records some 230,000 distinct CDR3 sequences, around 14% being singletons. Sequencing was carried out using blood, either unsorted or a sorted T cell fraction (not recorded which). Every receptor here comes from a human donor who was either an allogeneic HSCT recipient or a stem cell or donor lymphocyte infusion donor (not recorded which). It is not recorded whose cells these are; they may come from a transplant donor.

The CDR3 here is CASSQEGLAGNEQFF. The CDR3 region has the DNA TGCGCCAGCAGCCAAGAGGGACTAGCGGGGAATGAGCAGTTCTTC. The chain is built from TRBV4-3 and TRBJ2-1; 13 bases fit TRBD2. This CDR3 is built from 15 residues. From germline, CDR1 is LGHNA and CDR2 YSLEER. V was pared by 0 bases and J by 7 bases, with 0 bases of the junction left unmatched.

This clonotype was recorded a few times. This chain connects TRBV7-3 to TRBJ2-1; D not certain. The CDR3 totals 13 residues. Germline V gene lookup returns CDR1 SGHTA and CDR2 FQGTGA. With 0 bases removed from V and 15 bases from J, the gap between germline ends came to 15 bases. The CDR3 DNA reads as TGTGCCAGCAGCTTAACGCCTGAGACTCCGCTGTTCTTC. Its protein product is CASSLTPETPLFF.

This clonotype was found a few times. This chain connects TRBV5-1 to TRBJ2-5; 10 nucleotides agree with TRBD2. The CDR3 totals 15 residues. The junction had 5 bases not matched to a gene; V was cut back by 1 base and J by 5 bases. Germline V lookup: CDR1 SGHRS, CDR2 YFSETQ. In DNA, the CDR3 is TGCGCCAGCAGCTTGACTAGCGGGGCTGGGGAGACCCAGTACTTC. Its protein product is CASSLTSGAGETQYF. The full variable domain, in which reference TRBV5-1 and TRBJ2-5 provide the parts outside the CDR3, is KAGVTQTPRYLIKTRGQQVTLSCSPISGHRSVSWYQQTPGQGLQFLFEYFSETQRNKGNFPGRFSGRQFSNSRSEMNVSTLELGDSALYLCASSLTSGAGETQYFGPGTRLLVL.

V and J are TRBV4-3 and TRBJ2-4, with D unclear. CDR1 and CDR2 (germline): LGHNA, YSLEER. Trimming took 3 bases from V and 3 from J, leaving 3 bases between them. The CDR3 sequence is 12 residues long. In DNA, the CDR3 is TGCGCCAGCAGCCATGGCAAAAACATTCAGTACTTC. Protein product: CASSHGKNIQYF.

This clonotype was counted a few times. V and J are TRBV7-2 and TRBJ1-5; the D is unclear. V shed 4 bases and J shed 0 bases, with 4 bases lying between them. CDR1 and CDR2 from the germline V gene are SGHTA and FQGNSA. CDR3 size: 13 residues. CDR3 residues: CASSSVSNQPQHF. Here the CDR3 DNA reads TGTGCCAGCAGCTCCGTTAGCAATCAGCCCCAGCATTTT.